The rows below give T cell receptor beta chains drawn from one sample of a study of T cell responses to AZD1222 COVID-19 vaccine. Method: immunoSEQ multiplex PCR; TCRdb's copy keeps in-frame clones and lacks some. Here the sample spans 110,000 to 150,000 clones, 90% to 95% being singletons. Here the sequenced sample was peripheral blood, taken on day 0 of AZD1222 vaccination. These receptors all stem from an adult in good health. Each CDR3 is given with its conserved first and last residue. The D gene is left open where the match is weak. Not every row has a clone size; where given, it reads once, few, many or a size class.

j_gene,v_gene,abundance,d_gene,CDR3nt,CDR3aa
TRBJ2-7,TRBV12-3/TRBV12-4,NA,NA,TGTGCCAGCAGACCGCAGGGATTCGAGCAGTACTTC,CASRPQGFEQYF
TRBJ2-1,TRBV29-1,NA,NA,TGCAGCGTTTTGGAGGGAGTGCAGTTCTTC,CSVLEGVQFF
TRBJ1-1,TRBV28,NA,NA,TGTGCCAGCAGTCCCCGGGTGGGCACTGAAGCTTTCTTT,CASSPRVGTEAFF
TRBJ1-5,TRBV4-3,NA,NA,TGCGCCAGCAGCCAAGAGGGGCAGAGCAATCAGCCCCAGCATTTT,CASSQEGQSNQPQHF
TRBJ2-1,TRBV9,NA,NA,TGTGCCAGCAGCGTAGGTGGACAAACCTACAATGAGCAGTTCTTC,CASSVGGQTYNEQFF
TRBJ2-7,TRBV11-2,few,NA,TGTGCCAGCAGCTTGGTTGGAGGCTACGAGCAGTACTTC,CASSLVGGYEQYF
TRBJ2-3,TRBV6-5,NA,TRBD2,TGTGCCAGCAGTTCAACGGGACTAGCGGACACAGATACGCAGTATTTT,CASSSTGLADTDTQYF
TRBJ2-1,TRBV10-3,once,TRBD1,TGTGCCATCTTATCATCCGACAGGGGACAAAACAATGAGCAGTTCTTC,CAILSSDRGQNNEQFF
TRBJ2-1,TRBV18,NA,TRBD2,TGTGCCAGCTCACCGACTAGCGGGAGTTTGAATGAGCAGTTCTTC,CASSPTSGSLNEQFF
TRBJ2-7,TRBV28,few,TRBD1,TGTGCTACGGTAGGGGACAGGTCCTACGAGCAGTACTTC,CATVGDRSYEQYF
TRBJ2-7,TRBV5-6,NA,NA,TGTGCCAGCAGCCAGGGGACCGTACAGTACTTC,CASSQGTVQYF
TRBJ2-7,TRBV5-1,NA,NA,TGCGCCAGCAGCTTGGAAGGACAGCTTAACGAGCAGTACTTC,CASSLEGQLNEQYF
TRBJ2-7,TRBV28,NA,NA,TGTGCCAGCAGTACCCCTTACGAGCAGTACTTC,CASSTPYEQYF
TRBJ2-7,TRBV21-1,NA,NA,TGTGCCAGCAGCAAAGGGAGGACAGGGATACACGAGCAGTACTTC,CASSKGRTGIHEQYF
TRBJ1-5,TRBV19,NA,NA,TGTGCCAGTAGTATTTTTATCCGTAGCAATCAGCCCCAGCATTTT,CASSIFIRSNQPQHF
TRBJ2-2,TRBV9,once,NA,TGTGCCAGCAGCCCGGTTGCTCAGGTTGGCGGGGAGCTGTTTTTT,CASSPVAQVGGELFF
TRBJ2-2,TRBV4-1,NA,TRBD2,TGCGCCAGCAGCCAAGAACTAGCGGGGGCGAACACCGGGGAGCTGTTTTTT,CASSQELAGANTGELFF
TRBJ2-7,TRBV5-5,once,NA,TGTGCCAGCAGCCCTACAGGGACCCAGAACGAGCAGTACTTC,CASSPTGTQNEQYF
TRBJ2-3,TRBV18,NA,NA,TGTGCCAGCTCACCGAAATCGGGCAGCACCACAGATACGCAGTATTTT,CASSPKSGSTTDTQYF
TRBJ2-3,TRBV7-2,NA,TRBD2,TGTGCCAGCAGCTTCCGCGGGAGGGGGCCAGATACGCAGTATTTT,CASSFRGRGPDTQYF
TRBJ1-2,TRBV9,few,NA,TGTGCCAGCAGCGTAGACGGGACACCCTTTGGGGGCTACACCTTC,CASSVDGTPFGGYTF
TRBJ2-5,TRBV7-8,NA,NA,TGTGCCAGCAGCTTAGGAAGTGGACCCCAGTACTTC,CASSLGSGPQYF
TRBJ2-7,TRBV11-2,NA,NA,TGTGCCAGCAGCCAACCAATCGGAGTCCTAGCGTACGAGCAGTACTTC,CASSQPIGVLAYEQYF
TRBJ2-7,TRBV5-4,NA,TRBD2,TGTGCCAGCAGCTTGGGGCTAGCGGGAGTCCCAGGCTACGAGCAGTACTTC,CASSLGLAGVPGYEQYF
TRBJ2-2,TRBV5-5,once,NA,TGTGCCAGCAGCTCAACAGGTACAACCGGGGAGCTGTTTTTT,CASSSTGTTGELFF
TRBJ2-5,TRBV19,NA,NA,TGTGCCAGTAGTTTCAGCCAAGAGACCCAGTACTTC,CASSFSQETQYF
TRBJ2-1,TRBV6-5,NA,NA,TGTGCCAGCACCCGACTTCCCCTGGGCTACAATGAGCAGTTCTTC,CASTRLPLGYNEQFF
TRBJ2-1,TRBV12-3/TRBV12-4,few,NA,TGTGCCAGCAGGGCGGCCTACAATGAGCAGTTCTTC,CASRAAYNEQFF
TRBJ2-1,TRBV27,NA,NA,TGTGCCAGCAGTTTTAGCGGACTAAGCTCCTACAATGAGCAGTTCTTC,CASSFSGLSSYNEQFF
TRBJ2-3,TRBV7-3,NA,NA,TGTGCCAGCAGCTTAGACAGCGTACCCACAGATACGCAGTATTTT,CASSLDSVPTDTQYF
TRBJ1-3,TRBV5-4,NA,NA,TGTGCCAGCAGCTTGGGAGTCAGGGCTGGAAACACCATATATTTT,CASSLGVRAGNTIYF
TRBJ2-1,TRBV6-1,NA,TRBD2,TGTGCCAGCAGTGGACTAGCGGGAGGTTCCTACAATGAGCAGTTCTTC,CASSGLAGGSYNEQFF
TRBJ1-5,TRBV10-3,once,TRBD1,TGTGCCATCAGTGAGTCGGGGACAGGGCTTAATCAGCCCCAGCATTTT,CAISESGTGLNQPQHF
TRBJ1-1,TRBV6-5,once,NA,TGTGCCAGCAGTAAACGCGACACTGAAGCTTTCTTT,CASSKRDTEAFF
TRBJ1-5,TRBV15,NA,NA,TGTGCCACCAGCAGAGCGGGGGAGGGACAGCCCCAGCATTTT,CATSRAGEGQPQHF
TRBJ1-5,TRBV28,once,NA,TGTGCCAGCAGTTTACGGCTTACAAGGAACCAGCCCCAGCATTTT,CASSLRLTRNQPQHF
TRBJ2-7,TRBV5-5,NA,NA,TGTGCCAGCAGCTTGTCATTGAGGGGTTACGAGCAGTACTTC,CASSLSLRGYEQYF
TRBJ2-7,TRBV5-4,NA,TRBD2,TGTGCCAGCAGCTTGGGGTCAGGGACTAGCTCCTACGAGCAGTACTTC,CASSLGSGTSSYEQYF
TRBJ2-1,TRBV27,NA,TRBD2,TGTGCCAGCAGTCCGCTAGCGGGAGATGGGAATGAGCAGTTCTTC,CASSPLAGDGNEQFF
TRBJ1-1,TRBV6-5,NA,NA,TGTGCCAGCAGTTACTTGCCGGGGGGGAACACTGAAGCTTTCTTT,CASSYLPGGNTEAFF
TRBJ2-7,TRBV29-1,NA,NA,TGCAGCGTTGTTGGGCTGGGGGGTAACGTCTACGAGCAGTACTTC,CSVVGLGGNVYEQYF